This T cell receptor (beta chain) originates from a study of blood T cell repertoires in COVID-19. Study summary: The study drew acute and convalescent COVID-19 samples from the United States, Italy and Spain. Nucleic acid was either cDNA or gDNA, and it came from T cells, B-cell-depleted T cells, or PBMCs.

CDR3 length: 16 residues. V shed 0 bases, J shed 2 bases, and the junction held 4 bases outside the gene matches. The germline gives CDR1 KGHSH, CDR2 LQKENI. Libraries were prepared by immunoSEQ multiplex PCR; TCRdb keeps only in-frame clonotypes and omits some of them. The sample lists around 200,000 clones, approximately 87% seen once, with around 3.5% in the top ten. The chain is built from TRBV18 and TRBJ2-3, with 8 bases lining up with TRBD1. The sequence derives from a man younger than 35 with active or convalescent COVID-19. Sequencing was done on a sample of peripheral blood. The CDR3 nucleotides read TGTGCCAGCTCACCACCCGACAGGGGACCCACAGATACGCAGTATTTT. It codes for CASSPPDRGPTDTQYF.